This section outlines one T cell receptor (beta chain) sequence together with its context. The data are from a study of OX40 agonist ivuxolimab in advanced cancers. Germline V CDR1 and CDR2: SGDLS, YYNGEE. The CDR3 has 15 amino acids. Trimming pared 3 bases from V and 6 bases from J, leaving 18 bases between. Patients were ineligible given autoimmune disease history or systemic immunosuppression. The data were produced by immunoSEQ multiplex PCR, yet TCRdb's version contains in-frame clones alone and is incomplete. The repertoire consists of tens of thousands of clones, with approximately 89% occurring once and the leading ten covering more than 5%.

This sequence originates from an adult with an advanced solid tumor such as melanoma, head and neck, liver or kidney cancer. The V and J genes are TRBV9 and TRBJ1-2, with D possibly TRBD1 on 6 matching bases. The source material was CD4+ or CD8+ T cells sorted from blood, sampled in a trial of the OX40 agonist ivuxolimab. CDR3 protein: CASSADHGGRDGYTF. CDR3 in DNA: TGTGCCAGCAGCGCAGACCATGGGGGGCGCGATGGCTACACCTTC.